The rows below give T cell receptor beta chains drawn from one sample of a study of blood T cell repertoires in COVID-19. Sequenced by immunoSEQ multiplex PCR; TCRdb stores in-frame clones only, minus some. The sample holds 200,000 to 250,000 clones, about four fifths seen once. Sequenced sample: PBMCs or T cells enriched from blood (not recorded which). These TCRs come from a man in his fifties or sixties who had recovered from COVID-19. The CDR3 runs from the conserved cysteine through the conserved F or W. The D gene is left open where the match is weak.

J: TRBJ2-7
V: TRBV12-3/TRBV12-4
D: -
CDR3: CASSFGQAYEQYF

J: TRBJ2-1
V: TRBV19
D: TRBD1
CDR3: CASSIVGGRSDNEQFF

J: TRBJ1-1
V: TRBV5-1
D: -
CDR3: CASSPETGLNTEAFF

J: TRBJ1-3
V: TRBV5-1
D: -
CDR3: CASSLWGLSGNTIYF

J: TRBJ1-2
V: TRBV3-1/TRBV3-2
D: -
CDR3: CASSKEGLYGYTF

J: TRBJ1-1
V: TRBV5-6
D: TRBD1
CDR3: CASSSGDRGWGENTEAFF

J: TRBJ2-1
V: TRBV12-5
D: TRBD1
CDR3: CASGARTGNEQFF

J: TRBJ1-2
V: TRBV6-5
D: -
CDR3: CASTPGGDGYTF

J: TRBJ1-3
V: TRBV6-5
D: TRBD1
CDR3: CASSPSLTGRNTIYF

J: TRBJ2-7
V: TRBV5-4
D: -
CDR3: CASSLGRGGTREQYF

J: TRBJ2-3
V: TRBV6-1
D: -
CDR3: CASSEVGEGTDTQYF

J: TRBJ2-5
V: TRBV18
D: -
CDR3: CASSPLRDLGETQYF

J: TRBJ1-2
V: TRBV9
D: TRBD1
CDR3: CASSADTGADYGYTF

J: TRBJ2-2
V: TRBV7-8
D: -
CDR3: CASSLVSANTGELFF

J: TRBJ2-3
V: TRBV19
D: TRBD1
CDR3: CASSNRGTGSTDTQYF

J: TRBJ1-2
V: TRBV6-5
D: -
CDR3: CASSSPAGLGNYGYTF

J: TRBJ2-2
V: TRBV4-3
D: -
CDR3: CASSDSTNTGELFF

J: TRBJ2-7
V: TRBV27
D: TRBD1
CDR3: CASSSPGTGAYEQYF

J: TRBJ2-7
V: TRBV7-9
D: -
CDR3: CASSLGPALPEQYF

J: TRBJ1-2
V: TRBV19
D: -
CDR3: CASSIQQGSYGYTF

J: TRBJ2-7
V: TRBV5-1
D: -
CDR3: CASSLQGREQYF

J: TRBJ1-1
V: TRBV25-1
D: -
CDR3: CASSPLRGGGENTEAFF

J: TRBJ1-1
V: TRBV6-2/TRBV6-3
D: -
CDR3: CASSYSRGQLNTEAFF

J: TRBJ2-1
V: TRBV20-1
D: TRBD1
CDR3: CSASTGGRDNEQFF

J: TRBJ2-7
V: TRBV6-5
D: -
CDR3: CASRRQAYEQYF

J: TRBJ1-4
V: TRBV19
D: TRBD1
CDR3: CASSPQGTTGGAGEKLFF

J: TRBJ1-2
V: TRBV18
D: -
CDR3: CASSRGQEYGYTF

J: TRBJ1-2
V: TRBV28
D: TRBD1
CDR3: CASSLWADRALGGYTF

J: TRBJ1-2
V: TRBV7-2
D: TRBD1
CDR3: CASSRNGLQGEGYTF

J: TRBJ2-2
V: TRBV18
D: -
CDR3: CASSPGLYGELFF

J: TRBJ2-1
V: TRBV18
D: -
CDR3: CASSPWGGEQFF

J: TRBJ2-7
V: TRBV5-6
D: TRBD1
CDR3: CASSLQGPYEQYF

J: TRBJ1-2
V: TRBV7-2
D: -
CDR3: CASSPNGGNYGYTF